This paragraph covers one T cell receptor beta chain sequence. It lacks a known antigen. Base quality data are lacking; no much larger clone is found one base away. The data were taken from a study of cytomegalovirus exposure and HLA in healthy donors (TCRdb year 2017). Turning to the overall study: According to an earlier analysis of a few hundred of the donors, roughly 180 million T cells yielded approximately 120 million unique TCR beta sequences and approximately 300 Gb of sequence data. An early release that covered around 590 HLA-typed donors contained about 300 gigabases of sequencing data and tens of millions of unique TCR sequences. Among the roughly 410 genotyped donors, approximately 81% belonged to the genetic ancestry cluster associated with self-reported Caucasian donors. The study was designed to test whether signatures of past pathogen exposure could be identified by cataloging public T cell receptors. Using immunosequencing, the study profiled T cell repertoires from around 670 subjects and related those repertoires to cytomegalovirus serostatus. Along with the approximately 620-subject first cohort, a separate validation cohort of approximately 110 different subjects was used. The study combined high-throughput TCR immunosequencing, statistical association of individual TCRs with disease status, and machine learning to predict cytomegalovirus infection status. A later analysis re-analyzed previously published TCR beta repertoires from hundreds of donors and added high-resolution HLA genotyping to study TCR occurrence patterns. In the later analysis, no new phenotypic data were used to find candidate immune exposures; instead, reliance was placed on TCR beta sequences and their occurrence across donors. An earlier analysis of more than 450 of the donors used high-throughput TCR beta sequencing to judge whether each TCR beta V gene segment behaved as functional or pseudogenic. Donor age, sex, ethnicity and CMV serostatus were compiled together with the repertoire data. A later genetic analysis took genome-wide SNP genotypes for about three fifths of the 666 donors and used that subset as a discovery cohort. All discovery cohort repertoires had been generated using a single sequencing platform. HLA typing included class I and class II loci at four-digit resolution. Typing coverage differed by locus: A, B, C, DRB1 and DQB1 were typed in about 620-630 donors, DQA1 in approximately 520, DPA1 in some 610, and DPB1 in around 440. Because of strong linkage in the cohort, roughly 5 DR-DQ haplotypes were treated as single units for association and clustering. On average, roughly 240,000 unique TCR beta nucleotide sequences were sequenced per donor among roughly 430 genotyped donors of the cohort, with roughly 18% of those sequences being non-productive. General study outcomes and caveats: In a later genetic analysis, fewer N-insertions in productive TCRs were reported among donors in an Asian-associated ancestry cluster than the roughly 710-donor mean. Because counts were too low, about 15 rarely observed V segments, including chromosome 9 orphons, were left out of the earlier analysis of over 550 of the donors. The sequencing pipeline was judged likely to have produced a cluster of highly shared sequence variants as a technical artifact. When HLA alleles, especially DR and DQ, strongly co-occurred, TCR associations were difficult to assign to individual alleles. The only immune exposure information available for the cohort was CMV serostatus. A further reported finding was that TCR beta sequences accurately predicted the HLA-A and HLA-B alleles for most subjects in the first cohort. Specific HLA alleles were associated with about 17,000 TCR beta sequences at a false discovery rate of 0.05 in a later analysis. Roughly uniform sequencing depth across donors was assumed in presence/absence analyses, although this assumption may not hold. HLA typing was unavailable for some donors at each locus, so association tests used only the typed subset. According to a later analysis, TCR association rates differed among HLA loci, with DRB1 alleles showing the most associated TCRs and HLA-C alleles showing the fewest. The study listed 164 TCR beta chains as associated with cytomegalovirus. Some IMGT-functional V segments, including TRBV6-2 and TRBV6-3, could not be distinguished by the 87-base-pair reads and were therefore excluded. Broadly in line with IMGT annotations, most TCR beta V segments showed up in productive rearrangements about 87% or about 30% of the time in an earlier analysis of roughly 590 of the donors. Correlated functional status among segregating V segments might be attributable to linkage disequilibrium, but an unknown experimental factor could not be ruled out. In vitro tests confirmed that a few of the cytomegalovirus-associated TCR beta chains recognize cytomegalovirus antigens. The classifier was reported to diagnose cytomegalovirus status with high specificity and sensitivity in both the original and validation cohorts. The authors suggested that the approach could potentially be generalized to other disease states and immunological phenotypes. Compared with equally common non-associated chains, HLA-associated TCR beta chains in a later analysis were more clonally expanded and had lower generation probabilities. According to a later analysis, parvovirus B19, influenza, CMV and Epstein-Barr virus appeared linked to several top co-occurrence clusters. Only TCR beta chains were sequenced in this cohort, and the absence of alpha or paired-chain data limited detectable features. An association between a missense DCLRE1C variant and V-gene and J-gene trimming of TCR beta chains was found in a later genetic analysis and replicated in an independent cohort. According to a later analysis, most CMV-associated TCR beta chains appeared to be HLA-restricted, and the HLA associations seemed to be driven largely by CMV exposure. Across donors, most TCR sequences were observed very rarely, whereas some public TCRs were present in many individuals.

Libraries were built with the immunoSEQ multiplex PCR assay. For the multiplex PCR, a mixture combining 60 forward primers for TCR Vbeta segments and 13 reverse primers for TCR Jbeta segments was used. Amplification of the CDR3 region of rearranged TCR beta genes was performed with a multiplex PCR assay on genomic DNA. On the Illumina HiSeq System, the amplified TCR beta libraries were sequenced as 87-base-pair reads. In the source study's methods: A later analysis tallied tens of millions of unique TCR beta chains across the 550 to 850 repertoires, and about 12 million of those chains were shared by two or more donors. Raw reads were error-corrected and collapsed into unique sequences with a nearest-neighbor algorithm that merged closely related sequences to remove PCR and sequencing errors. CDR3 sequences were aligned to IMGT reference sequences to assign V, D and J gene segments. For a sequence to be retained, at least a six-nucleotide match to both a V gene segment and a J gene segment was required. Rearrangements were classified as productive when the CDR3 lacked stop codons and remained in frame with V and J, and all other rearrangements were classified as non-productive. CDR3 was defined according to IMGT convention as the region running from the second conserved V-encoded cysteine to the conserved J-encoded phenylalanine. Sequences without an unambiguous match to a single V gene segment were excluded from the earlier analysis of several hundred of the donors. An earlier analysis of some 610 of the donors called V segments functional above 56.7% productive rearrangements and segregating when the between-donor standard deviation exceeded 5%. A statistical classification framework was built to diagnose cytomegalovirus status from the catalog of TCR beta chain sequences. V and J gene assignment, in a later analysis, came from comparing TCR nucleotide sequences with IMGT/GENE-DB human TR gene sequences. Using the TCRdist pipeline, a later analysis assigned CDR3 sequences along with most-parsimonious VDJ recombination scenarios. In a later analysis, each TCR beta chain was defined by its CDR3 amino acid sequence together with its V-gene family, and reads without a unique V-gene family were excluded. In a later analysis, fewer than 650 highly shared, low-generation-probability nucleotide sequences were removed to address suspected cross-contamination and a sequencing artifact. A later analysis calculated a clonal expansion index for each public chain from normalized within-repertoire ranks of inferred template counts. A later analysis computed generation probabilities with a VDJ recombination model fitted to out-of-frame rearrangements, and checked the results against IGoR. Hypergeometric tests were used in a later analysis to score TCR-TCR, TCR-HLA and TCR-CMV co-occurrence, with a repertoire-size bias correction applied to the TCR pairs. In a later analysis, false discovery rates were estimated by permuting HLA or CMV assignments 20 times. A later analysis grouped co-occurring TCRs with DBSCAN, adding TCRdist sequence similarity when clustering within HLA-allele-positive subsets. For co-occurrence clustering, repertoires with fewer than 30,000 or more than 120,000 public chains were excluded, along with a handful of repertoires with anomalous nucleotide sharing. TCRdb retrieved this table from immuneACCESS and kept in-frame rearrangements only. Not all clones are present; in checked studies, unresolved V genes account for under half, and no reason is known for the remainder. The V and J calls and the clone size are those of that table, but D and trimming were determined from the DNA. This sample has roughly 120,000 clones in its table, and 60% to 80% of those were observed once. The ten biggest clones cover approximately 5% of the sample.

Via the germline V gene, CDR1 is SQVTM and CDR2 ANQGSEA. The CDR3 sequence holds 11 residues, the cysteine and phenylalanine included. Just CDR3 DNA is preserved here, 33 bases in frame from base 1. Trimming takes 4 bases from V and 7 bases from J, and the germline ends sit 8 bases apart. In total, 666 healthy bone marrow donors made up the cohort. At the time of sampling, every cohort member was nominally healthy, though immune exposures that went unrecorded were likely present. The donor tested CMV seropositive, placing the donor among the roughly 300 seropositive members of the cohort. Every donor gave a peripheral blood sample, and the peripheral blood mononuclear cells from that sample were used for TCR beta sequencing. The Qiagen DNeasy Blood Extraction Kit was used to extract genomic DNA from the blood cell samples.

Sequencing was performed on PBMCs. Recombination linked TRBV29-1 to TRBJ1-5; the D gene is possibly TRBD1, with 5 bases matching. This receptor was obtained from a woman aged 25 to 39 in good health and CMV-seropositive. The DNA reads TGCAGCGTTGGGGACTGGCAGCCCCAGCATTTT. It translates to CSVGDWQPQHF.